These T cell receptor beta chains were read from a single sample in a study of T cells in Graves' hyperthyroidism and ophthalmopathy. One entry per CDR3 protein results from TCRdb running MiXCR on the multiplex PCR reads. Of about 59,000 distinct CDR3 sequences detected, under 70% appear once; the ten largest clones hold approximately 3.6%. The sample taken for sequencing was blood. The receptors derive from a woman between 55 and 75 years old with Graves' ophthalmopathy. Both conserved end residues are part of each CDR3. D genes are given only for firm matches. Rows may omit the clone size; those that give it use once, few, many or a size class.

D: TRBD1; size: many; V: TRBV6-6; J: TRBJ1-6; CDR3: CASNWDRGLLNYNSPLHF; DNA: TGTGCCAGCAACTGGGACAGGGGTTTATTAAACTATAATTCACCCCTCCACTTT
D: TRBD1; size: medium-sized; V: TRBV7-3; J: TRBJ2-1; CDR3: CASSPGQGYNEQFF; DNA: TGTGCCAGCAGCCCAGGACAGGGGTACAATGAGCAGTTCTTC
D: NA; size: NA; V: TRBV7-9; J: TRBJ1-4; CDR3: CASSPVGAGGGDEKLFF; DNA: TGTGCCAGCAGCCCCGTGGGGGCGGGGGGCGGCGATGAAAAACTGTTTTTT
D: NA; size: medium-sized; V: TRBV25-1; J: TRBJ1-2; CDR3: CASSEAAGNYGYTF; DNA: TGTGCCAGCAGTGAAGCTGCCGGAAACTATGGCTACACCTTC
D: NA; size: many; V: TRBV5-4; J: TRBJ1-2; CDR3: CASSFSTGANYGYTF; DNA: TGTGCCAGCAGCTTTAGTACAGGTGCTAACTATGGCTACACCTTC
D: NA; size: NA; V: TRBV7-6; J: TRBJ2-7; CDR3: CASSLAGGLSSYEQYF; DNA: TGTGCCAGCAGCTTAGCTGGGGGCCTAAGCTCCTACGAGCAGTACTTC
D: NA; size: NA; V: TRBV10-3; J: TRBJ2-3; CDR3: CAIRRGSADTQYF; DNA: TGTGCCATCAGGAGGGGGTCGGCAGATACGCAGTATTTT
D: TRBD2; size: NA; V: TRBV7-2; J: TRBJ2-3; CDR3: CASSSASGTRADTQYF; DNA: TGTGCCAGCAGCTCTGCTAGCGGAACGAGGGCAGATACGCAGTATTTT
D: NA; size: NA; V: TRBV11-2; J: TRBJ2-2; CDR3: CASSLDRELFF; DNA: TGTGCCAGCAGCTTAGATCGGGAGCTGTTTTTT
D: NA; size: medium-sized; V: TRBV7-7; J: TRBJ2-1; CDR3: CASSSKGAGINEQFF; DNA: TGTGCTAGCAGCTCCAAGGGTGCGGGCATTAATGAGCAGTTCTTC
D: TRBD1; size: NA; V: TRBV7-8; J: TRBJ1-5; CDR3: CASSRDSYSNQPQHF; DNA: TGTGCCAGCAGCAGGGACAGCTATAGCAATCAGCCCCAGCATTTT
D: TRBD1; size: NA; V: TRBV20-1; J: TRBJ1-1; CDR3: CSATQGRNTEAFF; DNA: TGCAGTGCTACACAGGGGCGGAACACTGAAGCTTTCTTT
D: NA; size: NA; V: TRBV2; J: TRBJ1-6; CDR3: CGSSEAPASPLHF; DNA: TGTGGCAGCAGTGAAGCCCCAGCGTCACCCCTCCACTTT
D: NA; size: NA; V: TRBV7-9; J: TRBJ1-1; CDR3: CASSPPGIWGNEAFF; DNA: TGTGCCAGCAGCCCCCCAGGCATTTGGGGGAATGAAGCTTTCTTT
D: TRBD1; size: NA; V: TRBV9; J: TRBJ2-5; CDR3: CASSPLGQAQETQYF; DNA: TGTGCCAGCAGCCCCCTGGGACAGGCCCAAGAGACCCAGTACTTC
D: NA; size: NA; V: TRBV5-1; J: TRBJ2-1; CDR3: CASSLGETSIYNGQFF; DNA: TGCGCCAGCAGCTTGGGTGAGACATCCATTTACAATGGGCAGTTCTTC
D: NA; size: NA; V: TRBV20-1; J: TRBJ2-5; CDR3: CSARSGEYAETQYF; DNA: TGCAGTGCTAGATCCGGGGAATACGCGGAGACCCAGTACTTC
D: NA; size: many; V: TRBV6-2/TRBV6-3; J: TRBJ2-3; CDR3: CASSLTDTDTQYF; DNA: TGTGCCAGCAGTCTTACAGACACAGATACGCAGTATTTT
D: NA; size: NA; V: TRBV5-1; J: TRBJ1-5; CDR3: CASSFSDGETQHF; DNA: TGCGCCAGCAGCTTCTCCGATGGGGAGACCCAGCATTTT
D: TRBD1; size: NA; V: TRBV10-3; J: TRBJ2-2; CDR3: CAISFAPGTGDTGELFF; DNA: TGTGCCATCAGTTTCGCCCCCGGGACAGGGGACACCGGGGAGCTGTTTTTT
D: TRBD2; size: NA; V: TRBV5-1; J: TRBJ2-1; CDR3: CASSFRSTTGTSGPNKQFF; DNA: TGCGCCAGCAGCTTTCGATCGACTACGGGGACTAGCGGACCCAATAAGCAGTTCTTC
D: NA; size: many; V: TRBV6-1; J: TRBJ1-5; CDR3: CASSDWAGQPQHF; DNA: TGTGCCAGCAGTGACTGGGCGGGTCAGCCCCAGCATTTT
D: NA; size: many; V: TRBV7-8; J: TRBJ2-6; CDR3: CASSWQDSGANVLTF; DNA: TGTGCCAGCAGCTGGCAGGACTCTGGGGCCAACGTCCTGACTTTC
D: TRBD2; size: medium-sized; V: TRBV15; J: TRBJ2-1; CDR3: CATRTSLAGEQFF; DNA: TGTGCCACCAGAACGTCTCTAGCGGGGGAGCAGTTCTTC
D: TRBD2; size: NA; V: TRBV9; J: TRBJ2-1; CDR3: CASSVGGLAGHQFF; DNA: TGTGCCAGCAGCGTAGGTGGACTAGCGGGGCACCAGTTCTTC
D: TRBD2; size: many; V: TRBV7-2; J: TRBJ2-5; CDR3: CASSLRSGGWETQYF; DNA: TGTGCCAGCAGCTTAAGGTCGGGGGGTTGGGAGACCCAGTACTTC
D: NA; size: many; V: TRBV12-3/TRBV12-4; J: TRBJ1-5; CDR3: CASSLAGDGSQPQHF; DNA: TGTGCCAGCAGCTTGGCAGGGGATGGGTCGCAGCCCCAGCATTTT
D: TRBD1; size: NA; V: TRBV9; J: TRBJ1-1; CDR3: CASSGTGTGGVHTEAFF; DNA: TGTGCCAGCAGCGGAACCGGGACAGGGGGCGTACACACTGAAGCTTTCTTT
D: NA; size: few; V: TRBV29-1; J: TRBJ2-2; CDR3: CSVEDSGRGTGELFF; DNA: TGCAGCGTTGAGGACAGTGGGAGGGGGACCGGGGAGCTGTTTTTT
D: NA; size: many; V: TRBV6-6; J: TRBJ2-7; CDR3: CASTPGGRGEQYF; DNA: TGTGCCAGCACCCCCGGGGGACGCGGCGAGCAGTACTTC
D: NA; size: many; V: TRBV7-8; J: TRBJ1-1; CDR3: CASSWVGQPYTEAFF; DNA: TGTGCCAGCAGCTGGGTGGGACAACCCTACACTGAAGCTTTCTTT
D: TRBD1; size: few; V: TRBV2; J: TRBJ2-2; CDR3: CASSAGTGDTGELFF; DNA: TGTGCCAGCAGTGCCGGGACAGGGGACACCGGGGAGCTGTTTTTT
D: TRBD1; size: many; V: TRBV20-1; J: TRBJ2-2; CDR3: CSAQDRDRGRKTGELFF; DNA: TGCAGTGCTCAAGACCGGGACAGGGGGCGAAAAACCGGGGAGCTGTTTTTT
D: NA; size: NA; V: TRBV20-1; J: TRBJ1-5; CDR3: CSAAPGRDTDQPQHF; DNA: TGCAGTGCAGCCCCCGGCAGGGACACTGATCAGCCCCAGCATTTT
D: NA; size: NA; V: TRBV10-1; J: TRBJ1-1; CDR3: CASSESGSSEAFF; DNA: TGCGCCAGCAGTGAGTCCGGCAGCTCTGAAGCTTTCTTT
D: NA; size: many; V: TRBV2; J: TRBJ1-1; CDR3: CASTGDTNTEAFF; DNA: TGTGCCAGCACGGGGGATACGAACACTGAAGCTTTCTTT
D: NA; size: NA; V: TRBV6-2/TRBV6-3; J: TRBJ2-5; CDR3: CASSYRAGTQETQYF; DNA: TGTGCCAGCAGTTACAGGGCGGGGACCCAAGAGACCCAGTACTTC
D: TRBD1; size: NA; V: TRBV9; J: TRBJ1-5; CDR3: CACSVGTGDNQPQHF; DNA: TGTGCCTGCAGCGTAGGGACAGGGGACAATCAGCCCCAGCATTTT
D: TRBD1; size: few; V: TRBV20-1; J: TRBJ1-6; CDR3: CSATLGQENSPLHF; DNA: TGCAGTGCGACCCTCGGACAGGAAAATTCACCCCTCCACTTT
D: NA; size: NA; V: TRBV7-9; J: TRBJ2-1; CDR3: CASSLVRSSYNEQFF; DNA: TGTGCCAGCAGCTTAGTGCGCAGCTCCTACAATGAGCAGTTCTTC
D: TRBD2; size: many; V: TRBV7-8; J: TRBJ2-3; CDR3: CASSLEAGGGGDTQYF; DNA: TGTGCCAGCAGCTTAGAAGCGGGAGGGGGCGGCGATACGCAGTATTTT
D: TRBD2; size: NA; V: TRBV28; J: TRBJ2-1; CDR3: CASSLSGRQEQFF; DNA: TGTGCCAGCAGTCTTAGCGGGAGACAAGAGCAGTTCTTC
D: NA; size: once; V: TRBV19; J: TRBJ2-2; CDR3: CASSIRPTSSGELFF; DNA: TGTGCCAGTAGTATACGTCCCACGTCTAGCGGGGAGCTGTTTTTT
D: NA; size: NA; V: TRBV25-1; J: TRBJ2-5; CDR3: CASSEYDSSRETQYF; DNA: TGTGCCAGCAGTGAATATGATAGCTCCCGAGAGACCCAGTACTTC
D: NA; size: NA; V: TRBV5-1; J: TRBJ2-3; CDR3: CASSLGVAASTDTQYF; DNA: TGCGCCAGCAGCTTGGGGGTAGCGGCTAGCACAGATACGCAGTATTTT
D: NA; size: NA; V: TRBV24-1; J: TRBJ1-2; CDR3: CATSPGDMTNYGYTF; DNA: TGTGCCACCAGTCCAGGGGACATGACTAACTATGGCTACACCTTC
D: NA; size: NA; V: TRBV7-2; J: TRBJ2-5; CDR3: CASSPEPGNQETQYF; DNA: TGTGCCAGCAGCCCCGAGCCAGGGAACCAAGAGACCCAGTACTTC
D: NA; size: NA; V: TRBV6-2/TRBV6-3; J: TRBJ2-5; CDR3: CASSSGYSNQPQYF; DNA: TGTGCCAGCAGTTCAGGGTATAGCAATCAGCCCCAGTACTTC
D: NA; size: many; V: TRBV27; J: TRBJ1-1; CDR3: CASSPEANTEAFF; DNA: TGTGCCAGCAGTCCCGAGGCGAACACTGAAGCTTTCTTT